The 17 T cell receptor beta chains presented below share a single source sample, sequenced in a study of T cell repertoires in cytomegalovirus infection. TCRdb ran MiXCR on the reads and lists one entry per CDR3 protein. The sample shows 250,000 to 300,000 distinct CDR3 sequences, under 30% of them seen only once. Sequenced: PBMCs. These receptors were collected from a human donor in good health (CMV status not recorded). Some clones in this sample may be carry-over from other donors' samples.

The chain links TRBV7-2 to TRBJ2-3, with D unresolved. Between the trimmed V and J ends, which lost 5 bases and 5 bases, there was a span of 11 bases. Germline V gives CDR1 SGHTA, CDR2 FQGNSA. The CDR3 extends over 13 amino acids. The CDR3 DNA follows: TGTGCCAGCAGCCCGCTTCTGAGAGATACGCAGTATTTT. Encoded protein: CASSPLLRDTQYF.

In this sample, this clonotype turned up a few times. The genes are TRBV28 and TRBJ2-3; 7 positions match TRBD2. Per the germline V gene, CDR1 is MDHEN and CDR2 is SYDVKM. There are 15 residues in the CDR3. After removal of 10 bases from V and 8 bases from J, the junction contained 18 bases not matched to a gene. The CDR3 bases are TGTGCCACGATAGAGTATCTAGCGGTGTATGGTACGCAGTATTTT. It encodes CATIEYLAVYGTQYF. Together with reference TRBV28 and TRBJ2-3, the CDR3 gives the full variable domain: DVKVTQSSRYLVKRTGEKVFLECVQDMDHENMFWYRQDPGLGLRLIYFSYDVKMKEKGDIPEGYSVSREKKERFSLILESASTNQTSMYLCATIEYLAVYGTQYFGPGTRLTVL.

This clonotype was observed a few times. The chain couples TRBV25-1 to TRBJ2-6; D not resolved. The length of the CDR3 is 13 residues. Germline CDR1 and CDR2: MGHDK and SYGVNS. The V end was cut by 6 bases, the J end by 0 bases, with 3 bases between. The DNA for the CDR3 is TGTGCCAGCAGGTTCTCTGGGGCCAACGTCCTGACTTTC. The encoded protein is CASRFSGANVLTF. The full variable domain, completed using reference TRBV25-1 and TRBJ2-6, is EADIYQTPRYLVIGTGKKITLECSQTMGHDKMYWYQQDPGMELHLIHYSYGVNSTEKGDLSSESTVSRIRTEHFPLTLESARPSHTSQYLCASRFSGANVLTFGAGSRLTVL.

This clonotype was detected a few times. The chain uses TRBV5-1 and TRBJ2-4; perhaps TRBD1 as D (5 bases). CDR1 is SGHRS, CDR2 YFSETQ, per germline. Trimming cost V 3 bases and J 5 bases, with 9 bases left between them. The CDR3 is 13 amino acids. CDR3 nucleotides: TGCGCCAGCAGCTCTAGGGGCCAAAACATTCAGTACTTC. As protein: CASSSRGQNIQYF.

The V call is TRBV28, the J call TRBJ1-5, with 9 bases fitting TRBD1. The germline CDR1 and CDR2 sequences are MDHEN and SYDVKM. The CDR3 has 15 amino acids. The ends lost 5 bases at V and 3 bases at J; junction bases unmatched: 5. CDR3 in amino acids: CASSPGTGYNQPQHF. The CDR3 DNA is TGTGCCAGCAGTCCGGGGACAGGGTACAATCAGCCCCAGCATTTT.

The chain combines TRBV25-1 with TRBJ2-2; D could derive from TRBD1 or TRBD2 (5 bases each). The germline V gene encodes CDR1 MGHDK and CDR2 SYGVNS. The CDR3 sequence is 14 residues long. V was trimmed by 6 bases and J by 4 bases, leaving 12 bases between them. The CDR3 region is CASRGPLGTGELFF. The CDR3 DNA is TGTGCCAGCAGGGGACCACTCGGCACCGGGGAGCTGTTTTTT.

This clonotype was counted ten times or more. The V call is TRBV5-1, the J call TRBJ2-6, with TRBD1 as a possible D gene (6 bases). The CDR3 contains 18 residues. The germline V gene encodes CDR1 SGHRS and CDR2 YFSETQ. With 3 bases removed from V and 4 bases from J, the gap between germline ends came to 20 bases. The DNA of the CDR3 is TGCGCCAGCAGCTCTTGGAGACAGGTCACGAAGGGGGCCAACGTCCTGACTTTC. As protein: CASSSWRQVTKGANVLTF.

The chain combines TRBV20-1 with TRBJ1-3; D is undetermined. The CDR3 length is 11 residues. The germline gives CDR1 DFQATT, CDR2 SNEGSKA (reference sequence). The ends were cut back, 3 bases at V and 3 bases at J, with 3 bases in the middle. CDR3 loop: CSARVGNTIYF. CDR3 coding DNA: TGCAGTGCTAGGGTTGGAAACACCATATATTTT.

This clonotype was recorded at least ten times. This rearrangement joins TRBV7-9 to TRBJ1-4; no clear D gene. Between the trimmed V and J ends, which lost 5 bases and 8 bases, there was a span of 15 bases. Germline lookup yields CDR1 SEHNR and CDR2 FQNEAQ (reference sequence). This CDR3 comprises 14 residues. The CDR3 sequence: CASSIGTGLEKLFF. CDR3 bases: TGTGCCAGCAGCATTGGTACCGGATTGGAAAAACTGTTTTTT.

This clonotype appeared a few times. The chain employs TRBV19 and TRBJ2-2; TRBD1 aligns across 8 bases. V dropped 6 bases and J dropped 1; count of bases not matched to a gene: 1. CDR3 size: 14 residues. The germline CDR1 and CDR2 sequences are LNHDA and SQIVND (reference sequence). The CDR3 reads CASSDRGNTGELFF. CDR3 nucleotides: TGTGCCAGTAGCGACAGGGGGAACACCGGGGAGCTGTTTTTT.

The rearrangement joins TRBV28 to TRBJ2-3, with a weak D call TRBD2 (6 bases). Deletions cut 4 bases from V and 4 bases from J, with 9 bases between. CDR1 and CDR2 from the germline V gene are MDHEN and SYDVKM. This CDR3 region has 13 residues. The CDR3 is CASSSTSPDTQYF. The CDR3 bases are TGTGCCAGCAGTTCTACTAGCCCAGATACGCAGTATTTT.

The sample holds many counts of this clonotype. The CDR3 loop reads CASTPGQGTYEQYF. The CDR3 nucleotides are TGCGCCAGCACCCCCGGACAGGGAACCTACGAGCAGTACTTC. This chain joins TRBV10-2 and TRBJ2-7, with 8 nucleotides matching TRBD1. Germline V lookup: CDR1 WSHSY, CDR2 SAAADI. Trimming cost V 7 bases and J 2 bases; bases outside gene matches: 7. The CDR3 is 14 residues long.

The sample holds a few counts of this clonotype. This chain uses TRBV20-1 with TRBJ1-1; 9 nucleotides line up with TRBD1. J lost 4 bases, V lost 5 bases, and 5 bases had no gene match. The germline V gene encodes CDR1 DFQATT and CDR2 SNEGSKA (reference sequence). The CDR3 length is 13 residues. The CDR3 DNA sequence: TGCAGTGCTGGGGACAGGGTGACCACTGAAGCTTTCTTT. Amino acids: CSAGDRVTTEAFF.

This clonotype was detected many times. The chain employs TRBV7-6 and TRBJ1-3; D not certain. The CDR3 sequence is 15 residues long. The germline V and J ends were trimmed by 1 base and 4 bases, with 11 bases remaining between them. In germline, CDR1 is SGHVS, CDR2 FNYEAQ. The CDR3 nucleotides read TGTGCCAGCAGCTTAGATGGAGGTCCAGGAAACACCATATATTTT. This encodes CASSLDGGPGNTIYF.

This clonotype has a count of ten or more. This chain connects TRBV7-2 to TRBJ1-1, with D possibly TRBD1 on 6 matching bases. The CDR3 runs to 15 residues. Looked up from germline, CDR1 is SGHTA and CDR2 is FQGNSA. Trimming removed 0 bases from V and 2 bases from J, with 10 bases in between. CDR3 nucleotides: TGTGCCAGCAGCTTAGCGCCACAGGGAAACACTGAAGCTTTCTTT. The encoded protein is CASSLAPQGNTEAFF.

This chain uses TRBV3-1 with TRBJ1-6; D remains ambiguous. V lost 0 bases, J lost 7 bases, and 7 bases lay in between. The CDR3 spans 14 residues. In germline, CDR1 is LGHDT, CDR2 YNNKEL (reference sequence). CDR3: CASSQETENSPLHF. The DNA for the CDR3 is TGTGCCAGCAGCCAAGAGACGGAGAATTCACCCCTCCACTTT.

This chain connects TRBV7-2 to TRBJ2-7; 9 positions match TRBD2. The J segment lost 6 bases and the V segment lost 3 bases, leaving 6 bases of the junction unmatched. Germline V CDR1 and CDR2: SGHTA, FQGNSA. CDR3 length: 14 residues. The CDR3 DNA sequence: TGTGCCAGCAGCTTGGACGCGGGAGGGCGCGAGCAGTACTTC. Amino acids: CASSLDAGGREQYF.